This TCR beta chain comes out of a study of beta chain features in type 1 diabetes. General study results and limits: Among patients with Type 1 diabetes, TCRB CDR3s were moderately but significantly shorter in every one of the four CD4+ subsets.

This CDR3 is built from 18 residues. Germline V gene lookup returns CDR1 MGHDK and CDR2 SYGVNS. Germline trimming cut 3 bases from V and 1 base from J; bases unmatched to any gene: 6. Expressed TCRB transcripts got sequenced, as all isolated RNA was reverse transcribed. The data were produced by immunoSEQ multiplex PCR, yet TCRdb's version contains in-frame clones alone and is incomplete. The table lists 85,000 to 110,000 clones, 28% of them singletons, with more than 0.5% in the top ten. This clone has more than one count but fewer than ten. No antigen is known for it. Naive, central memory, regulatory and stem cell-like memory cells within the CD4+ compartment were sorted using CD45RO/CCR7/CD25/CD127/CD95/CD27.

Source material: central memory CD4+ T cells from blood. The clonotype originates from a woman aged 18-29 years with type 1 diabetes. The rearrangement uses TRBV25-1 and TRBJ2-2; 12 positions match TRBD2. The chain's CDR3 is CASSDSQLAGGNTGELFF. Here the CDR3 DNA reads TGTGCCAGCAGTGATTCCCAACTAGCGGGAGGGAACACCGGGGAGCTGTTTTTT. Together with reference TRBV25-1 and TRBJ2-2, the CDR3 gives the full variable domain: EADIYQTPRYLVIGTGKKITLECSQTMGHDKMYWYQQDPGMELHLIHYSYGVNSTEKGDLSSESTVSRIRTEHFPLTLESARPSHTSQYLCASSDSQLAGGNTGELFFGEGSRLTVL.